A selection of T cell receptor beta chains follows, all from one sample in a study of T cell responses to AZD1222 COVID-19 vaccine. Some clones are missing from TCRdb's copy, which holds only in-frame ones; the method was immunoSEQ multiplex PCR. The sample lists 50,000 to 55,000 clones, about 87% occurring once. Specimen: peripheral blood, collected 28 days after the second AZD1222 dose. The receptors were gathered from an adult who received the AZD1222 COVID-19 vaccine. Both conserved end residues are part of each CDR3. Each record gives: V gene, clone size, CDR3 protein. Clone size is given for some rows only: seen once, a few or many times, or a class if the clone is expanded.

>TRBV12-3/TRBV12-4|-
CASRNLGNTEAFF
>TRBV9|-
CASRTALGLSSLAGGPRGLNEQFF
>TRBV6-5|-
CASADRGGNQPQHF
>TRBV29-1|-
CSVEGQGRFQQYF
>TRBV24-1|-
CATSDSDRAYGYTF
>TRBV9|-
CASSVVGDSTDTQYF
>TRBV30|-
CAWSVRGHPGNTIYF
>TRBV19|-
CASSIPARPTEAFF
>TRBV23-1|-
CASSQREAGHNEQFF
>TRBV11-3|-
CATSLTSTGELFF
>TRBV18|-
CASSPASGRVSEQYF
>TRBV5-4|-
CASSLERDTQYF
>TRBV5-4|-
CASRNRGANEKLFF
>TRBV6-1|once
CASSEARGRAPDTQYF
>TRBV25-1|-
CAPPETQYF
>TRBV9|-
CASSPLRGTEAFF
>TRBV24-1|-
CATSDTRDSLAQYF
>TRBV20-1|-
CSARDEMEQFF
>TRBV7-8|few
CASKQGAFENTEAFF
>TRBV11-3|-
CASSPSGRAGETQYF
>TRBV7-9|few
CASSLYREGEEKLFF
>TRBV11-2|once
CASSPPSDPGELFF
>TRBV6-1|-
CASSESSTGRGAFF
>TRBV20-1|-
CSASSVSGNTIYF
>TRBV18|once
CASSPLFPSGSYNEQFF
>TRBV13|once
CASSLEGGTDTQYF
>TRBV5-6|-
CASSGGRQGPDTQYF
>TRBV9|-
CASSAMEGLAGVYEQFF
>TRBV5-1|-
CASSSWTGNTEAFF
>TRBV5-4|once
CASSLGGARSYNEQFF
>TRBV9|-
CASSRGEFNEQYF
>TRBV28|-
CASSGGVVDTEAFF
>TRBV15|-
CATSRGTSGTSEQFF
>TRBV28|few
CASDVPGQGYSPLHF
>TRBV19|-
CASSSDTVTWEKLFF
>TRBV5-4|-
CASSGAPKGPQETQYF
>TRBV28|-
CASSSPPYGYTF
>TRBV7-8|few
CASSLGQVNTGELFF
>TRBV25-1|-
CASSEYGRGPQETQYF
>TRBV5-4|-
CASSQDREGPQHF
>TRBV2|few
CASIPRGIAKNIQYF
>TRBV7-8|-
CASSVLPGSSYNEQFF
>TRBV3-1/TRBV3-2|once
CASTSQGPERRYGYTF
>TRBV12-5|-
CASGARTGNNEQFF
>TRBV10-1|-
CASSRDFSYEQYF